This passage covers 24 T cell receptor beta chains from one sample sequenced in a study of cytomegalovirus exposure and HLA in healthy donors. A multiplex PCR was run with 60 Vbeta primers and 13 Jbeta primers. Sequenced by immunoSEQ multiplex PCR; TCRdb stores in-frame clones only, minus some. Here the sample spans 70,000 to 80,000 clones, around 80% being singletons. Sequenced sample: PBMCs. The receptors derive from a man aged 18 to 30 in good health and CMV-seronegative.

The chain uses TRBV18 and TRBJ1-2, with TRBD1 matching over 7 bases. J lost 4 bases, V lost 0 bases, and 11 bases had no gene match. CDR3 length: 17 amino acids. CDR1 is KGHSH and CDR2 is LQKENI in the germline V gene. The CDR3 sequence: CASSPPLGTDQGYGYTF. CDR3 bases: TGTGCCAGCTCACCACCCCTCGGGACAGACCAGGGCTATGGCTACACCTTC.

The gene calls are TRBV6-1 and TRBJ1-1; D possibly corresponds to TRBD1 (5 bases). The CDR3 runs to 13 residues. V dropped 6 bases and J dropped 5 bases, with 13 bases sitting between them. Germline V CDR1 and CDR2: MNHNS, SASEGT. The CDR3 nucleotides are TGTGCCAGCAGCAATGCTCAGGGAACTGAAGCTTTCTTT. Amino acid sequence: CASSNAQGTEAFF.

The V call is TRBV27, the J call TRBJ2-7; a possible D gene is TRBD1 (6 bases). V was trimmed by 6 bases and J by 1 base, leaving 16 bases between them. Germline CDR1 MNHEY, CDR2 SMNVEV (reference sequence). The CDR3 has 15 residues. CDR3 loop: CASRAGTGWSYEQYF. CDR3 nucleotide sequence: TGTGCCAGCAGAGCCGGCACAGGGTGGTCCTACGAGCAGTACTTC.

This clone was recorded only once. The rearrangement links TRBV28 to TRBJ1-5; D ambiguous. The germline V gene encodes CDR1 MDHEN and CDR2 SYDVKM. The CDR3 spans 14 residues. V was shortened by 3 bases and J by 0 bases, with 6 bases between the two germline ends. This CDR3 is CASSLLSSNQPQHF. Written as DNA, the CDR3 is TGTGCCAGCAGTTTGCTCAGTAGCAATCAGCCCCAGCATTTT.

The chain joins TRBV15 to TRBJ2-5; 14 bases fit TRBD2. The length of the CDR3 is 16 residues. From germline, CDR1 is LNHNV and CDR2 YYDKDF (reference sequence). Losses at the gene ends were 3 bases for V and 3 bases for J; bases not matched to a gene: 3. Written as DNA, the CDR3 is TGTGCCACCAGCAGGTCGGGACTAGCGGGAGAAGAGACCCAGTACTTC. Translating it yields CATSRSGLAGEETQYF.

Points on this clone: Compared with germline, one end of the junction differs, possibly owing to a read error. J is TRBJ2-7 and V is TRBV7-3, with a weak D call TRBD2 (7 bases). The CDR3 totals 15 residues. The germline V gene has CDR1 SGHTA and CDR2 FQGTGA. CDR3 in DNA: TGTTCCAGCAGCTTAACTGGGGGGGGCTACTACGAGCAGTACTTC. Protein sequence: CSSSLTGGGYYEQYF.

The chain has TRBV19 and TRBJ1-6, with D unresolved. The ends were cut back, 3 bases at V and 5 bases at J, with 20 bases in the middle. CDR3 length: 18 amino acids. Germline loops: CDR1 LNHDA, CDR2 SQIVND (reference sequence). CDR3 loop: CASSIDYRMNRDNSPLHF. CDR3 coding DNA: TGTGCCAGTAGTATTGATTATCGAATGAACAGAGATAATTCACCCCTCCACTTT.

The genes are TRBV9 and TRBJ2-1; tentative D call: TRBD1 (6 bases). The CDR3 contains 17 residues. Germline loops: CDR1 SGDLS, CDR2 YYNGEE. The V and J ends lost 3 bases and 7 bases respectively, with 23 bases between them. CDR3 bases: TGTGCCAGCAGCGCGAAGTCCGGGACAAGGGTAGGAAATGAGCAGTTCTTC. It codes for CASSAKSGTRVGNEQFF.

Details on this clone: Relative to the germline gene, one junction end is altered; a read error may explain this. CDR3 sequence reads: CAWTGTANTEAVF. CDR3 coding DNA: TGTGCCTGGACCGGGACAGCGAACACTGAAGCTGTCTTT. This sequence joins TRBV30 and TRBJ1-1; 7 bases align to TRBD1. CDR1 and CDR2 from the germline V gene are GTSNPN and SVGIG (reference sequence). The CDR3 consists of 13 residues.

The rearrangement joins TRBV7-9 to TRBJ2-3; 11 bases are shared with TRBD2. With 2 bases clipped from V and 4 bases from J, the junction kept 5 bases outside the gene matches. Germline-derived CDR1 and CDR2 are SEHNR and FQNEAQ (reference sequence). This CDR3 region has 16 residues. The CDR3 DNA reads TGTGCCAGCAGCTTATTAGCGGGGGGGCTGGCAGATACGCAGTATTTT. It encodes CASSLLAGGLADTQYF.

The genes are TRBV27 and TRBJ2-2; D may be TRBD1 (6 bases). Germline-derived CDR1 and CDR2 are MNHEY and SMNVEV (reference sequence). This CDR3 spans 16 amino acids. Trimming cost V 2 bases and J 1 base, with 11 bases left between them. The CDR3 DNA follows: TGTGCCAGCAGTTTACTTGGACAGCTGAACACCGGGGAGCTGTTTTTT. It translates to CASSLLGQLNTGELFF.

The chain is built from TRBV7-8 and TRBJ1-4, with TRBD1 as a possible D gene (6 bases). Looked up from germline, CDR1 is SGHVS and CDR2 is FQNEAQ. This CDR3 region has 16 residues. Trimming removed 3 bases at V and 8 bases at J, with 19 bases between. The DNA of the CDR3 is TGTGCCAGCAGCTTGCGGTTTCCGGGACAAAAAGAAAAACTGTTTTTT. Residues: CASSLRFPGQKEKLFF.

The CDR3 sequence: CAWSVQLNTEAFF. The CDR3 region has the DNA TGTGCCTGGAGTGTACAGTTGAACACTGAAGCTTTCTTT. J is TRBJ1-1 and V is TRBV30; no clear D. The V end lost 0 bases, the J end lost 0 bases, and 5 bases lay between the germline ends. CDR3 length: 13 residues. Germline V gene sequence: CDR1 GTSNPN, CDR2 SVGIG (reference sequence). Full variable domain (missing parts from reference TRBV30 and TRBJ1-1): SQTIHQWPATLVQPVGSPLSLECTVEGTSNPNLYWYRQAAGRGLQLLFYSVGIGQISSEVPQNLSASRPQDRQFILSSKKLLLSDSGFYLCAWSVQLNTEAFFGQGTRLTVV.

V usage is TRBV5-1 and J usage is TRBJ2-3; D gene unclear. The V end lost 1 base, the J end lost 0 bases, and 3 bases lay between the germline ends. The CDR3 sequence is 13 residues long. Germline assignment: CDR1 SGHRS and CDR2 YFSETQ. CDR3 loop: CASSLSSTDTQYF. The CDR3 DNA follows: TGCGCCAGCAGCTTGTCGAGCACAGATACGCAGTATTTT.

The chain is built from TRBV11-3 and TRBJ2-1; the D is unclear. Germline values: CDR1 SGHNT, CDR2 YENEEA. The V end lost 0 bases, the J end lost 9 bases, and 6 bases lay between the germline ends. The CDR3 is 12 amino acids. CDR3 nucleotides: TGTGCCAGCAGCTTAGATCTCAGTGAGCAGTTCTTC. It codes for CASSLDLSEQFF.

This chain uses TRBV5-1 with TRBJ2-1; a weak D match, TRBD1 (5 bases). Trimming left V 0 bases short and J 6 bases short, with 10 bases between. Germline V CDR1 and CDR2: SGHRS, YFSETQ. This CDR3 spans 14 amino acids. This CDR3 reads CASSLAQGSNEQFF. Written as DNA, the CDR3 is TGCGCCAGCAGCTTGGCGCAGGGCAGCAATGAGCAGTTCTTC.

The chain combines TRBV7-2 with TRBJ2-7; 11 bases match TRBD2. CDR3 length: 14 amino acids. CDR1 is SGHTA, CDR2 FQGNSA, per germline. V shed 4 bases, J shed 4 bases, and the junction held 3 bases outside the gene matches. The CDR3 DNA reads TGTGCCAGCAGCTACGGGACTAGCGGTTACGAGCAGTACTTC. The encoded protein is CASSYGTSGYEQYF.

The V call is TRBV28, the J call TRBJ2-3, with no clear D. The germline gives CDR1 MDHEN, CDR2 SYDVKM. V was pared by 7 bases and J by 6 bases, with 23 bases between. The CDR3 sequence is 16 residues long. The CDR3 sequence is CASNINSPRRADTQYF. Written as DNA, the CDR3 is TGTGCCAGCAACATTAATTCGCCGAGGAGAGCTGATACGCAGTATTTT.

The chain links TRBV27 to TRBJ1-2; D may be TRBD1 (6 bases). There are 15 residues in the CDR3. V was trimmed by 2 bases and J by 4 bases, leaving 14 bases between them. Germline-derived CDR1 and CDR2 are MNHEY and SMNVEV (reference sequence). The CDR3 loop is CASSLGRGPFYGYTF. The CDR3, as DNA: TGTGCCAGCAGTTTAGGCAGGGGCCCTTTCTATGGCTACACCTTC.

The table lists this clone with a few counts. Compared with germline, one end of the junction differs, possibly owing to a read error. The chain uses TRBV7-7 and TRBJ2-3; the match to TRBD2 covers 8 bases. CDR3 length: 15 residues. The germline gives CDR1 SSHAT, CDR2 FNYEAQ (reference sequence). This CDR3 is CASSFSGVHTDTQYF. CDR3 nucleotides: TGTGCTAGCAGCTTTAGCGGGGTCCACACAGATACGCAGTATTTT.

The CDR3 nucleotides are TGCGCCAGCAGCCAACAGGGGGTAGCCGAAGCTTTCTTT. Translation: CASSQQGVAEAFF. The chain carries TRBV4-1 and TRBJ1-1; 7 bases align to TRBD1. Germline-derived CDR1 and CDR2 are MGHRA and YSYEKL. The junction had 5 bases not matched to a gene; V was cut back by 2 bases and J by 8 bases. The CDR3 is 13 amino acids.

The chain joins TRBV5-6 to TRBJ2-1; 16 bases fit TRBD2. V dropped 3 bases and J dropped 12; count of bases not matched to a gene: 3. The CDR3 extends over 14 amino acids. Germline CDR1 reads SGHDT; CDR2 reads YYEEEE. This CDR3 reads CASSWGTSGGAQFF. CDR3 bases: TGTGCCAGCAGCTGGGGGACTAGCGGGGGGGCGCAGTTCTTC.

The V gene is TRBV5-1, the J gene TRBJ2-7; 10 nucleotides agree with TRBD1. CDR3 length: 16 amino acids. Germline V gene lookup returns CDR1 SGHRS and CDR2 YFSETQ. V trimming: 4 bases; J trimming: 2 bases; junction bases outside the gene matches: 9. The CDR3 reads CASSLSPGQGTYEQYF. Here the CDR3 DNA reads TGCGCCAGCAGCCTCTCTCCGGGACAGGGGACCTACGAGCAGTACTTC.

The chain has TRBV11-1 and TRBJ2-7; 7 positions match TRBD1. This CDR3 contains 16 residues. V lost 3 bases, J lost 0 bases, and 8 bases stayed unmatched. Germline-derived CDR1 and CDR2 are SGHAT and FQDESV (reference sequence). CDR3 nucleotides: TGTGCCAGCAGCTTTGAATACAGGGGAAGCTCCTACGAGCAGTACTTC. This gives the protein CASSFEYRGSSYEQYF.